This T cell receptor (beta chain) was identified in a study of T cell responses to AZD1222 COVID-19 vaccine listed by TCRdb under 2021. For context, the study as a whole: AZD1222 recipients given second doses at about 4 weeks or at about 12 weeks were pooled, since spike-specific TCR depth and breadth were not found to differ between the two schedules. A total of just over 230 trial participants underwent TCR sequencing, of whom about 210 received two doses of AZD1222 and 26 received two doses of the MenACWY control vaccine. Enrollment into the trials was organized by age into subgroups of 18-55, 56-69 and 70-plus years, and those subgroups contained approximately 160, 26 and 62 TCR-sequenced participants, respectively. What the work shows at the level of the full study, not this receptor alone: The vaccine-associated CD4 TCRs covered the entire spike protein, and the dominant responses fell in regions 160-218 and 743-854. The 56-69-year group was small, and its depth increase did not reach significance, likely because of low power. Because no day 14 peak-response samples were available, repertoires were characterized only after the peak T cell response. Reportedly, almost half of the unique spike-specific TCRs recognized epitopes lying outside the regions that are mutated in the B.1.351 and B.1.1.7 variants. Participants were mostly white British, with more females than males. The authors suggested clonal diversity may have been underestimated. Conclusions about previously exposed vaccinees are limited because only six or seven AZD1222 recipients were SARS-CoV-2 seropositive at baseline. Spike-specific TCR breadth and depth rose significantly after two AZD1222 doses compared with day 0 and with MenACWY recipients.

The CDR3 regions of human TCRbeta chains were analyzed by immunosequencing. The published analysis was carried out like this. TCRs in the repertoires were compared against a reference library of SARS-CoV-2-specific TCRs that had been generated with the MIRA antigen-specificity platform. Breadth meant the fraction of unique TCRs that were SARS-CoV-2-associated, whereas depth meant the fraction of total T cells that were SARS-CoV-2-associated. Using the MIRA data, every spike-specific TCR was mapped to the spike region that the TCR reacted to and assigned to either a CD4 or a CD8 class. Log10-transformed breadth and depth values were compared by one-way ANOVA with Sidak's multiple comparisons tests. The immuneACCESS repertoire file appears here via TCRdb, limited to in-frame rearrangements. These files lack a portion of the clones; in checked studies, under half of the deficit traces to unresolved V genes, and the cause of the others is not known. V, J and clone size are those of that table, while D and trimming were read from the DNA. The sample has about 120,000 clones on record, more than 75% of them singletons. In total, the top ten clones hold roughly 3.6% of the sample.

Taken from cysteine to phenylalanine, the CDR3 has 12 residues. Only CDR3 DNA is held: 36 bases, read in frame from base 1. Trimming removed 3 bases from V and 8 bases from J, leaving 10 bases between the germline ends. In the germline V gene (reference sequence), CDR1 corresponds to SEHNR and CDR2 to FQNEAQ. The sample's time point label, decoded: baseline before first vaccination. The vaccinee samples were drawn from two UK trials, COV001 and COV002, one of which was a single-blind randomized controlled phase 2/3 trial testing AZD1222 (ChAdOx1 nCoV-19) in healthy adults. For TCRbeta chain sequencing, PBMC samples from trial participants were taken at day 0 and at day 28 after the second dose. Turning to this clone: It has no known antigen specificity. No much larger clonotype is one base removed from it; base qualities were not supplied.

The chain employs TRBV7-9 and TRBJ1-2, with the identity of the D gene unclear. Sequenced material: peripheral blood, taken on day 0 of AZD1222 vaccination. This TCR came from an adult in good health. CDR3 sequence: CASSFGLSGYTF. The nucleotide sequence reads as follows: TGTGCCAGCAGCTTTGGGCTGTCGGGCTACACCTTC.